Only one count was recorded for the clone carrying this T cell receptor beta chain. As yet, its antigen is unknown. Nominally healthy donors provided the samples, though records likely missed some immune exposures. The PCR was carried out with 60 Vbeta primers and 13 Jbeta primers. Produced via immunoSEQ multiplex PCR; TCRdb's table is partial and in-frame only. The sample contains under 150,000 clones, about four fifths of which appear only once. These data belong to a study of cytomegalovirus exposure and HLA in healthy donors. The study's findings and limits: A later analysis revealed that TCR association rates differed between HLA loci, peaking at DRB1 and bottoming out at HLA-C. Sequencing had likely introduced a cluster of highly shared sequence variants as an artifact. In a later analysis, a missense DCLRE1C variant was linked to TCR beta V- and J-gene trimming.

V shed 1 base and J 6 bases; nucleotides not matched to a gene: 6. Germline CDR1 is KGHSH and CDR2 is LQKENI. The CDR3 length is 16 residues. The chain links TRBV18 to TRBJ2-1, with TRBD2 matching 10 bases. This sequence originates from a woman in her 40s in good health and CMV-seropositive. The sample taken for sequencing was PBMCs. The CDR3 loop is CASSPQLAGKVNEQFF. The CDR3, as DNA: TGTGCCAGCTCACCACAACTAGCGGGAAAGGTCAATGAGCAGTTCTTC. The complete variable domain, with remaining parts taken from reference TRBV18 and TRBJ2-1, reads NAGVMQNPRHLVRRRGQEARLRCSPMKGHSHVYWYRQLPEEGLKFMVYLQKENIIDESGMPKERFSAEFPKEGPSILRIQQVVRGDSAAYFCASSPQLAGKVNEQFFGPGTRLTVL.